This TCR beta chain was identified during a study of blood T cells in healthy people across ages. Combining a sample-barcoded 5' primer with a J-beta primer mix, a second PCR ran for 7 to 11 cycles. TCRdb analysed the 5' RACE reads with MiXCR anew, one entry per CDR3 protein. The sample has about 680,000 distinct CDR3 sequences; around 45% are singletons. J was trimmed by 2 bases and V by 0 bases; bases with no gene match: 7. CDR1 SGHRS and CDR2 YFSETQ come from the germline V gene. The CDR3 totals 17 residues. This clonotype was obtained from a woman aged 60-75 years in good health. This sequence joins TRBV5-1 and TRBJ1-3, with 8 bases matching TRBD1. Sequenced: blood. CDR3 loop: CASSLGSGDRTGNTIYF. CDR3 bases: TGCGCCAGCAGCTTGGGATCGGGGGACAGGACTGGAAACACCATATATTTT.